This T cell receptor beta chain was documented in a study of post-analysis software for immune sequencing data. About the study: As for disease course, relapsing-remitting, secondary progressive and progressive-relapsing multiple sclerosis were all included. Study-wide findings and caveats: Roughly five TRBV segments appeared more often in patients than in controls, and TRBV5-6, TRBV5-1 and TRBV20-1 were among these. A significant reduction in normalized Chao1 diversity was observed in multiple sclerosis patients versus controls.

Unique molecular identifiers tagged the TCR beta cDNA libraries. Roughly 490,000 cDNA molecules came from around 1 to 9.1 million T cells. TCRdb recomputed calls from the PCR reads with MiXCR, one row per CDR3 protein. The sample holds about 160,000 distinct CDR3 sequences, under 40% seen once. This clonotype showed up just a few times. Its target is unknown. The germline gives CDR1 DFQATT, CDR2 SNEGSKA (reference sequence). V lost 1 base and J 6 bases, leaving 13 bases between the germline ends. The CDR3 consists of 13 residues. Source: blood, taken after autologous hematopoietic stem cell transplantation. The rearrangement uses TRBV20-1 and TRBJ2-7; D possibly corresponds to TRBD2 (6 bases). The sequence was obtained from a girl between 10 and 17 years old with multiple sclerosis. The CDR3 region has the DNA TGCAGTGCTAGAGTTTTACGGCGGGGCGAGCAGTACTTC. Protein: CSARVLRRGEQYF.